This TCR beta chain was identified in a study of T cell repertoires in cytomegalovirus infection. In TCRdb, the reads were re-called with MiXCR into one record per CDR3 protein. The sample consists of some 680,000 distinct CDR3 sequences, 35% to 45% of them appearing once. Per the germline V gene, CDR1 is LNHNV and CDR2 is YYDKDF (reference sequence). The CDR3 runs 15 residues. V was trimmed by 2 bases and J by 7 bases, leaving 15 bases between them. The receptor was isolated from a human donor in good health (CMV status not recorded). Some clones in this sample may be carry-over from other donors' samples. This chain uses TRBV15 with TRBJ1-5, with a tentative D call TRBD1 (6 bases). Sequencing was carried out using PBMCs. CDR3 nucleotides: TGTGCCACCAGCAGAATTAGACAGGCCATCCAGCCCCAGCATTTT. This sequence encodes CATSRIRQAIQPQHF.